These 6 T cell receptor beta chains were all obtained from the same sample, sequenced in a study of T cells in women clearing cervical HPV infection. The table came from immunoSEQ multiplex PCR; TCRdb's copy has only in-frame clones and leaves some out. This table lists about 19,000 clones. The sequenced sample consisted of blood buffy coat. The receptor source for this set is a woman between 18 and 70 years old with a cervical HPV16 infection that either progressed to CIN3+ or cleared (not recorded which).

As for this clone: The sequenced fragment ends 3 residues before the CDR3 boundary, so the rest is inferred from the germline J gene. The rearrangement uses TRBV5-1 and TRBJ2-2; TRBD2 agrees at 7 bases. The CDR3 consists of 14 residues. The ends lost 7 bases at V and 2 bases at J; junction bases unmatched: 5. In germline, CDR1 is SGHRS, CDR2 YFSETQ. CDR3: CASRSGENTGELFF. The DNA read from the CDR3 is TGCGCCAGCCGGAGCGGGGAAAACACCGGGGAG. Variable domain in full (rest from reference TRBV5-1 and TRBJ2-2): KAGVTQTPRYLIKTRGQQVTLSCSPISGHRSVSWYQQTPGQGLQFLFEYFSETQRNKGNFPGRFSGRQFSNSRSEMNVSTLELGDSALYLCASRSGENTGELFFGEGSRLTVL.

As concerns this clone: The read halts 3 residues ahead of the CDR3 end, with the missing end drawn from the germline J gene. The chain has TRBV7-9 and TRBJ2-3, with a tentative D call TRBD1 (6 bases). The CDR3 runs to 14 residues. The V and J ends lost 2 bases and 2 bases respectively, with 8 bases between them. Per germline, CDR1 SEHNR and CDR2 FQNEAQ (reference sequence). CDR3 sequence: CASSLSGDTDTQYF. The CDR3 bases that were read are TGTGCCAGCAGCTTATCAGGGGACACAGATACG. Based on the CDR3 plus reference TRBV7-9 and TRBJ2-3, the full variable domain is DTGVSQNPRHKITKRGQNVTFRCDPISEHNRLYWYRQTLGQGPEFLTYFQNEAQLEKSRLLSDRFSAERPKGSFSTLEIQRTEQGDSAMYLCASSLSGDTDTQYFGPGTRLTVL.

For this clone: The read comes to an end 3 residues before the CDR3 does, leaving the germline J gene to fill in the end. V gene TRBV19 combines with J gene TRBJ1-2; no clear D. Trimming shortened V by 3 bases and J by 4 bases, and 9 bases separated the two germline ends. The CDR3 contains 13 residues. Germline CDR1 reads LNHDA; CDR2 reads SQIVND (reference sequence). CDR3 region: CASSIPSIYGYTF. The sequenced part of the CDR3 DNA is TGTGCCAGTAGTATCCCTAGCATCTATGGC.

As for this clone: The CDR3 end is not reached by the read, which stops 3 residues before it; the germline J gene fills it in. The rearrangement links TRBV2 to TRBJ1-2; 7 bases line up with TRBD1. The CDR3 covers 14 residues. Germline lookup yields CDR1 SNHLY and CDR2 FYNNEI. The trim removed 4 bases at V and 4 bases at J, leaving 6 bases unmatched. CDR3 amino acids: CASSAAGGSYGYTF. The CDR3 bases that were read are TGTGCCAGCAGTGCGGCAGGGGGTAGCTATGGC.

Concerning this clone: Read coverage stops 3 residues before the CDR3 terminus; the germline J gene supplies the remainder. The rearrangement joins TRBV29-1 to TRBJ2-7; the D call may be TRBD1 or TRBD2 (7 bases each). The CDR3 runs to 15 residues. V was pared by 3 bases and J by 6 bases, with 21 bases between. Germline V CDR1 and CDR2: SQVTM, ANQGSEA. The CDR3 bases that were read are TGCAGCGTTGACGGGTTGGGAGGGGGCATCAGCGAG. Protein product: CSVDGLGGGISE. The CDR3 as a whole reads CSVDGLGGGISEQYF.

Notes on this clone: The CDR3 extends 3 residues past the end of the read, so its final part is completed from the germline J gene. V and J are TRBV5-1 and TRBJ2-2, with unresolved D. The CDR3 has 15 amino acids. V dropped 0 bases and J dropped 5 bases, with 11 bases sitting between them. Germline loops: CDR1 SGHRS, CDR2 YFSETQ. CDR3 DNA, as far as it was read: TGCGCCAGCAGCTTGGGGGTGTCCGGGACCGGGGAG. Encoded protein: CASSLGVSGTGE. The full-length CDR3 reads as CASSLGVSGTGELFF. The whole variable domain, filled in from reference TRBV5-1 and TRBJ2-2, reads KAGVTQTPRYLIKTRGQQVTLSCSPISGHRSVSWYQQTPGQGLQFLFEYFSETQRNKGNFPGRFSGRQFSNSRSEMNVSTLELGDSALYLCASSLGVSGTGELFFGEGSRLTVL.